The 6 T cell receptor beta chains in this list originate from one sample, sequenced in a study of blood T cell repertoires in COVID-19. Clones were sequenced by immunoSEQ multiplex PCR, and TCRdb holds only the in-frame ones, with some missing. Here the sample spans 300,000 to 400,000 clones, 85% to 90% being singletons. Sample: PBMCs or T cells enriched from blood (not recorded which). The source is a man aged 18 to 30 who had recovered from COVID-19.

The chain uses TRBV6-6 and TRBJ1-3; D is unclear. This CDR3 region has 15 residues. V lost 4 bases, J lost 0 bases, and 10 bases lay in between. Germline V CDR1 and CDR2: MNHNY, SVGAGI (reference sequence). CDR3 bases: TGTGCCAGCAGTTCCACAGCCCTCTCTGGAAACACCATATATTTT. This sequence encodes CASSSTALSGNTIYF.

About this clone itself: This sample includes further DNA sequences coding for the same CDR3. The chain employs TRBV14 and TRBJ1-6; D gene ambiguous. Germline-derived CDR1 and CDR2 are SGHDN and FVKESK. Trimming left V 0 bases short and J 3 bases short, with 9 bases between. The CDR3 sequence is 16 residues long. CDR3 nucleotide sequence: TGTGCCAGCAGCCAAGAAGGGCGGGGCTATAATTCACCCCTCCACTTT. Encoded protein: CASSQEGRGYNSPLHF. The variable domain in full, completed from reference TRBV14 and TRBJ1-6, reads EAGVTQFPSHSVIEKGQTVTLRCDPISGHDNLYWYRRVMGKEIKFLLHFVKESKQDESGMPNNRFLAERTGGTYSTLKVQPAELEDSGVYFCASSQEGRGYNSPLHFGNGTRLTVT.

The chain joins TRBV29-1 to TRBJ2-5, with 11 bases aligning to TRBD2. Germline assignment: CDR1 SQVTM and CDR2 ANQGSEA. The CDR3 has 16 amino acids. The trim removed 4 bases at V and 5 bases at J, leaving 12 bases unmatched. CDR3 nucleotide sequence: TGCAGCGTTGGACCCCCAGGACTAGCGGGCGGGGAGACCCAGTACTTC. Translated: CSVGPPGLAGGETQYF.

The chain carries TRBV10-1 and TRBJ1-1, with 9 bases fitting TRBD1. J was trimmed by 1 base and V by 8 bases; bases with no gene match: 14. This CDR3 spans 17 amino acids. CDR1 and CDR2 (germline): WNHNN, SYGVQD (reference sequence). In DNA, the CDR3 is TGCGCCAGCTTGGGGGTAACAGGGGGCCGGGGGAACACTGAAGCTTTCTTT. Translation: CASLGVTGGRGNTEAFF.

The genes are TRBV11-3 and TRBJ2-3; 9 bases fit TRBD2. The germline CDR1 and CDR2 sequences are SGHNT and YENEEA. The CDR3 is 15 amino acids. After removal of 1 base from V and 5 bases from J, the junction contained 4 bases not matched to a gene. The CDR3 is CASSLGRGGGDTQYF. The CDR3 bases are TGTGCCAGCAGCTTAGGGCGGGGGGGCGGAGATACGCAGTATTTT.

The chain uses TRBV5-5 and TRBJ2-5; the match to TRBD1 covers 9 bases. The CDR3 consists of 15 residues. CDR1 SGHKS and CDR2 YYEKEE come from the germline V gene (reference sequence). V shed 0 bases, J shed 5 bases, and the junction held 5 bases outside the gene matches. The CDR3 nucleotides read TGTGCCAGCAGCTTGGAACAGGGGGCGGGCGAGACCCAGTACTTC. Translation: CASSLEQGAGETQYF.